The clone carrying this T cell receptor beta chain was picked up one time. A junction end diverges from the germline sequence, so it may reflect a read error. Germline lookup yields CDR1 SQVTM and CDR2 ANQGSEA. The CDR3 contains 11 residues. The assay was immunoSEQ multiplex PCR, and TCRdb's table has in-frame clones only and misses some. The top ten clones hold about 3.8% of a sample with roughly 250,000 clones, approximately 83% of them seen once. The entry originates in a study of blood T cell repertoires in COVID-19. The sample comprised PBMCs or T cells enriched from blood (not recorded which). The chain is built from TRBV29-1 and TRBJ2-7; 9 bases line up with TRBD1. The sequence was obtained from a woman between 35 and 50 years old who had been exposed to COVID-19. This CDR3 is CSVGERGTGFF. The DNA of the CDR3 is TGCAGCGTTGGAGAAAGGGGGACAGGGTTCTTC.